The present T cell receptor beta chain was sequenced within a study of cytomegalovirus exposure and HLA in healthy donors. Overall study: Unique TCRs numbering some 80 million, obtained from HLA-typed donors, made up an early data release. General observations from the study: Altogether, 160 or so TCR beta chains were recorded as cytomegalovirus-associated. Reports indicated that the classifier achieved high specificity and sensitivity in diagnosing cytomegalovirus status. In a later analysis, a genetic analysis reported fewer productive-TCR N-insertions in an Asian-associated ancestry cluster than the cohort average.

A remark on this clone: What it binds is not known.

Researchers ran the PCR with 60 Vbeta and 13 Jbeta primers. Clones were read by immunoSEQ multiplex PCR, and TCRdb kept only the in-frame ones, dropping some. The sample includes under 250,000 clones, approximately 78% seen only once; the top ten take more than 0.45%. The CDR3 covers 14 residues. Germline CDR1 ENHRY, CDR2 SYGVKD. V lost 3 bases, J lost 4 bases, and 12 bases lay in between. The chain combines TRBV10-3 with TRBJ1-1, with unresolved D. The source material was PBMCs. The receptor was isolated from a boy aged 10-17 years in good health and CMV-seronegative. In nucleotides, the CDR3 is TGTGCCATCAGTGACGGGCGGGGAGGCACTGAAGCTTTCTTT. Translating gives CAISDGRGGTEAFF.